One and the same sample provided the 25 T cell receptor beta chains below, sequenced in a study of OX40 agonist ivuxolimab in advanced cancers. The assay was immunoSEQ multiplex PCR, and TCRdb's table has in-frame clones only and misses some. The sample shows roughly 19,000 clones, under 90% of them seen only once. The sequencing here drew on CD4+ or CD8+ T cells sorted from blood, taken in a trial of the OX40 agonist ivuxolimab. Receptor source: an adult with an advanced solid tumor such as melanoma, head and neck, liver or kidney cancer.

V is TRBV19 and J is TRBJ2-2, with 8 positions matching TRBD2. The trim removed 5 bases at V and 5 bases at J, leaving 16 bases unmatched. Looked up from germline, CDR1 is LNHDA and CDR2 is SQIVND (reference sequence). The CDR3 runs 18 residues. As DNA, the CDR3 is TGTGCCAGTAGTTTCCCCCGTGGGGCGAGCGGGAGTACCGGGGAGCTGTTTTTT. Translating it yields CASSFPRGASGSTGELFF.

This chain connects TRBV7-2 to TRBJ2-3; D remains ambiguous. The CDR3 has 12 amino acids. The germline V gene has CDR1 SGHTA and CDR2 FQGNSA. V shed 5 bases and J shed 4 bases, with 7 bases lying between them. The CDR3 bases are TGTGCCAGCAGCCCCTATGCAGATACGCAGTATTTT. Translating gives CASSPYADTQYF. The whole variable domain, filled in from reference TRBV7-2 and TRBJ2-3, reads GAGVSQSPSNKVTEKGKDVELRCDPISGHTALYWYRQSLGQGLEFLIYFQGNSAPDKSGLPSDRFSAERTGGSVSTLTIQRTQQEDSAVYLCASSPYADTQYFGPGTRLTVL.

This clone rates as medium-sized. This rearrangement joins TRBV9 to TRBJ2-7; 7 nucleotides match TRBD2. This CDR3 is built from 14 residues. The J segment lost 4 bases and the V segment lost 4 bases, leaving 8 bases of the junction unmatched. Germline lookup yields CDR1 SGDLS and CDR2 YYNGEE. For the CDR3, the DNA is TGTGCCAGCAGCCCGAGCGGGACGGGGTACGAGCAGTACTTC. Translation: CASSPSGTGYEQYF.

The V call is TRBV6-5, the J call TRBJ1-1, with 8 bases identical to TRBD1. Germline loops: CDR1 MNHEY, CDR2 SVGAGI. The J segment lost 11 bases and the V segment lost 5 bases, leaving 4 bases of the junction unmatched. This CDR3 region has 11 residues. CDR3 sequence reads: CASSQGAAAFF. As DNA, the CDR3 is TGTGCCAGCAGTCAGGGGGCAGCGGCTTTCTTT.

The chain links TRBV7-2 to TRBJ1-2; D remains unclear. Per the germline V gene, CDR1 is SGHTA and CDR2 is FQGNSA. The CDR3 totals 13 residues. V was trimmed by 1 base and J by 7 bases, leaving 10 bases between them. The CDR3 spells CASSLDWSGGYTF. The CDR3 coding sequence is TGTGCCAGCAGCTTAGATTGGAGCGGTGGCTACACCTTC. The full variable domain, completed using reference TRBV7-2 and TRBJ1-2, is GAGVSQSPSNKVTEKGKDVELRCDPISGHTALYWYRQSLGQGLEFLIYFQGNSAPDKSGLPSDRFSAERTGGSVSTLTIQRTQQEDSAVYLCASSLDWSGGYTFGSGTRLTVV.

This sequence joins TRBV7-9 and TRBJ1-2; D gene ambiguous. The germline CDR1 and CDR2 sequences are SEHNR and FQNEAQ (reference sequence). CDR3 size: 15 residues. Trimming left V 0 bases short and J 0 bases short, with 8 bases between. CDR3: CASSLAGLTNYGYTF. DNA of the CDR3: TGTGCCAGCAGCTTAGCGGGTCTAACTAACTATGGCTACACCTTC. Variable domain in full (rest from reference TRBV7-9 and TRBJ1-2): DTGVSQNPRHKITKRGQNVTFRCDPISEHNRLYWYRQTLGQGPEFLTYFQNEAQLEKSRLLSDRFSAERPKGSFSTLEIQRTEQGDSAMYLCASSLAGLTNYGYTFGSGTRLTVV.

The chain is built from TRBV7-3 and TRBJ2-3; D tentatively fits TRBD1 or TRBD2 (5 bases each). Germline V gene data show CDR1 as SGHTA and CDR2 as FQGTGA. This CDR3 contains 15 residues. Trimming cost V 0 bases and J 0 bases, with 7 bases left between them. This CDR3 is CASSLTGGSTDTQYF. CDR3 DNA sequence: TGTGCCAGCAGCTTAACTGGGGGAAGCACAGATACGCAGTATTTT.

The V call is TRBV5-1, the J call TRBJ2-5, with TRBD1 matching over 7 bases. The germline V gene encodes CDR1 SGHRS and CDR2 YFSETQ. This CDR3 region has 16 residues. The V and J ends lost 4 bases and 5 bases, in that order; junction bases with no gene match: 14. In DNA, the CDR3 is TGCGCCAGCAGCCAAGACAGGGTAGTTGGGATGGAGACCCAGTACTTC. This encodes CASSQDRVVGMETQYF.

The DNA for the CDR3 is TGTGCCAGCATGGGACAGGCTCCCTACGAGCAGTACTTC. It is translated as CASMGQAPYEQYF. The chain joins TRBV6-1 to TRBJ2-7; TRBD1 aligns across 8 bases. V lost 7 bases, J lost 2 bases, and 4 bases stayed unmatched. Germline V gene data show CDR1 as MNHNS and CDR2 as SASEGT. This CDR3 is 13 amino acids long.

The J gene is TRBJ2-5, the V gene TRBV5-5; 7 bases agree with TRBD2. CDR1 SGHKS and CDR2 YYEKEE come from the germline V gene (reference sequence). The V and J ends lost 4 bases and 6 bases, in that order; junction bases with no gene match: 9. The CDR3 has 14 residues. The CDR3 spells CASSRGSGPQTQYF. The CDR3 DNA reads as TGTGCCAGCAGCCGCGGGAGCGGGCCTCAGACCCAGTACTTC.

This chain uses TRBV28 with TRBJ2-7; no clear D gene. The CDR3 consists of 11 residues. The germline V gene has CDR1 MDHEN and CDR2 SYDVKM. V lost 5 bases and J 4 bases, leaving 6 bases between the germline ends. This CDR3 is CASSTMYEQYF. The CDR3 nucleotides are TGTGCCAGCAGTACCATGTACGAGCAGTACTTC. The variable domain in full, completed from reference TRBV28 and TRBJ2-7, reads DVKVTQSSRYLVKRTGEKVFLECVQDMDHENMFWYRQDPGLGLRLIYFSYDVKMKEKGDIPEGYSVSREKKERFSLILESASTNQTSMYLCASSTMYEQYFGPGTRLTVT.

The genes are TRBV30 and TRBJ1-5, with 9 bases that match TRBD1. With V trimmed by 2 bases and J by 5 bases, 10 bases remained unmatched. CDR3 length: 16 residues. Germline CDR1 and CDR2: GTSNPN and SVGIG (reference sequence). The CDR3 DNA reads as TGTGCCTGGAGTTCCCGGGGGACAGGGAGCGATCAGCCCCAGCATTTT. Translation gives CAWSSRGTGSDQPQHF.

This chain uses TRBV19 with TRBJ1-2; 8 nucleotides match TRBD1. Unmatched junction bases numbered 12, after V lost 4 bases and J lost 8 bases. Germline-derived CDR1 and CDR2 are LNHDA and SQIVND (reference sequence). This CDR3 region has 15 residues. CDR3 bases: TGTGCCAGTAGTACCCGGACAGGGAGGGATGCAGGCTACACCTTC. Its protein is CASSTRTGRDAGYTF.

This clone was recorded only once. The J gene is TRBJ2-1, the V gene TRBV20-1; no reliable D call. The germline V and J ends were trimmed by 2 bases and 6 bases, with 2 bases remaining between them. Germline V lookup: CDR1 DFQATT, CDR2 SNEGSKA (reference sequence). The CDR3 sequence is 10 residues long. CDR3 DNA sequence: TGCAGTGCTAGACGCAATGAGCAGTTCTTC. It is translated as CSARRNEQFF.

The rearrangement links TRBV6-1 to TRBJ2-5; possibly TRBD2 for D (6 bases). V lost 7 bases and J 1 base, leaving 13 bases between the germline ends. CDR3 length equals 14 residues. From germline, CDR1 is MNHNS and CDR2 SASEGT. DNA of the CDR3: TGTGCCAGCACGGAGGGCCTGAGCCAAGAGACCCAGTACTTC. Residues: CASTEGLSQETQYF.

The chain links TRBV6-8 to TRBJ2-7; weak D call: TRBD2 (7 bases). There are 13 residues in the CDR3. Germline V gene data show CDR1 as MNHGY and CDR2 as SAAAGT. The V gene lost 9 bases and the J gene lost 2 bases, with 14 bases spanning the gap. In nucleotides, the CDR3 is TGTGCCAGGGGGGGGCACCGTACCTACGAGCAGTACTTC. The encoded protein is CARGGHRTYEQYF.

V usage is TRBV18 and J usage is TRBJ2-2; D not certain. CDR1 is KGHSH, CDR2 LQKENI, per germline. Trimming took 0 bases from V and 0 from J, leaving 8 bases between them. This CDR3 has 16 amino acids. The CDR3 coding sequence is TGTGCCAGCTCACCACCTAAGAATGCGAACACCGGGGAGCTGTTTTTT. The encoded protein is CASSPPKNANTGELFF. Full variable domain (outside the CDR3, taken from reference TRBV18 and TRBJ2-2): NAGVMQNPRHLVRRRGQEARLRCSPMKGHSHVYWYRQLPEEGLKFMVYLQKENIIDESGMPKERFSAEFPKEGPSILRIQQVVRGDSAAYFCASSPPKNANTGELFFGEGSRLTVL.

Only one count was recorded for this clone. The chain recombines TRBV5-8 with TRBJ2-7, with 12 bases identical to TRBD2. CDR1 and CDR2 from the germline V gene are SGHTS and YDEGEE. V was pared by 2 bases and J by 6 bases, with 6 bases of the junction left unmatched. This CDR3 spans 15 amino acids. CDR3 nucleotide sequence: TGTGCCAGCAGCTTCCGGACTAGCGGGAAATTCGAGCAGTACTTC. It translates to CASSFRTSGKFEQYF.

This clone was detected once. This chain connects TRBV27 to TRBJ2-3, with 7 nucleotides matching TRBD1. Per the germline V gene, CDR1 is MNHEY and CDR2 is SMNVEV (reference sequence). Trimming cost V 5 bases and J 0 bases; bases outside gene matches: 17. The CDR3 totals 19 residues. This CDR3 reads CASSLSDRDGFPSTDTQYF. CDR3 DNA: TGTGCCAGCAGTCTGTCAGACAGGGATGGGTTCCCTAGCACAGATACGCAGTATTTT.

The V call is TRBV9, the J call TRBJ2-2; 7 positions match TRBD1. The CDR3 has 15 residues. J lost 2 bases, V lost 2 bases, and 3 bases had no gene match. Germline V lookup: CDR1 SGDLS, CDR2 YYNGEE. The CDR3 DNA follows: TGTGCCAGCAGCGTCGGGACAGTTAACACCGGGGAGCTGTTTTTT. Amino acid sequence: CASSVGTVNTGELFF.

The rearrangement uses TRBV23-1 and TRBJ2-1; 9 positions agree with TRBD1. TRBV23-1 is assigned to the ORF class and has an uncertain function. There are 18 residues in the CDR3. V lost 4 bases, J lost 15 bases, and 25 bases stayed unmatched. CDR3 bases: TGCGCCAGCAGTCCCCGAGGAACCCGGGACAGGGCCCGTCTATTGCGGTTCTTC. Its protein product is CASSPRGTRDRARLLRFF.

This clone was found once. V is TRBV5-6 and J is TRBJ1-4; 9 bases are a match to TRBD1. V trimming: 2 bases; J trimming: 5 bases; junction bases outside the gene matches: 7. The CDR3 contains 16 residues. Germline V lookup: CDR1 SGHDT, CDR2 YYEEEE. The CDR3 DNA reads TGTGCCAGCAGCTTCCTTACAGGGGGCAGGAATGAAAAACTGTTTTTT. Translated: CASSFLTGGRNEKLFF.

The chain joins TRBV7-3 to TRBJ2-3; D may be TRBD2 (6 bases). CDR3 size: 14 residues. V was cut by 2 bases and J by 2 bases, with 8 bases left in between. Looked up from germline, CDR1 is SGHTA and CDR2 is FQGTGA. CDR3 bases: TGTGCCAGCAGCTTAGCGGGGAACACAGATACGCAGTATTTT. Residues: CASSLAGNTDTQYF.

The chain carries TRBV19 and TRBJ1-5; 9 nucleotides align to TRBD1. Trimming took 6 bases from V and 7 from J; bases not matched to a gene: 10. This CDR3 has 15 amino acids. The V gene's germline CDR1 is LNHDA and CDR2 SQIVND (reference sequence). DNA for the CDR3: TGTGCCAGTAGACCCGGGACAGGGTCGGGGCAGCCCCAGCATTTT. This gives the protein CASRPGTGSGQPQHF.

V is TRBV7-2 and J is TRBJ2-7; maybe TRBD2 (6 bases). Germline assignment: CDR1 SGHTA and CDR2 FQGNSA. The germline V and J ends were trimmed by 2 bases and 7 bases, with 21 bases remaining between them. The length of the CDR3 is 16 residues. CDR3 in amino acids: CASSLLARSGRREQYF. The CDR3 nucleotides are TGTGCCAGCAGCTTACTGGCCCGTTCGGGGAGGCGTGAGCAGTACTTC.